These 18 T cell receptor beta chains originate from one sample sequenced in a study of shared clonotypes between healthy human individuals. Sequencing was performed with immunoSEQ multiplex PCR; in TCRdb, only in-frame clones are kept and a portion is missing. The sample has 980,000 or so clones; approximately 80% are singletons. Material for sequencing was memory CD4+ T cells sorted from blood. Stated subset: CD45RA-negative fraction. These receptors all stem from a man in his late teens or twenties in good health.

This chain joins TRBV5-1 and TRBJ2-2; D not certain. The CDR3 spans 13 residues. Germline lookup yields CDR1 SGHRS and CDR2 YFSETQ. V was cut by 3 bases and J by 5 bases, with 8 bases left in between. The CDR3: CASSSTLTGELFF. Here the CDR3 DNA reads TGCGCCAGCAGCTCAACCCTTACCGGGGAGCTGTTTTTT.

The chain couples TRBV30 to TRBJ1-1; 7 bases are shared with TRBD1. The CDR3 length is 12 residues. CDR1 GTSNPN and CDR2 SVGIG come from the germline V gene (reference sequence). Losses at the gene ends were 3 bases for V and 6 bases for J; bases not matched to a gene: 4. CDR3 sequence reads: CAWSQDRAEAFF. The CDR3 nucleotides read TGTGCCTGGAGCCAAGACAGGGCTGAAGCTTTCTTT.

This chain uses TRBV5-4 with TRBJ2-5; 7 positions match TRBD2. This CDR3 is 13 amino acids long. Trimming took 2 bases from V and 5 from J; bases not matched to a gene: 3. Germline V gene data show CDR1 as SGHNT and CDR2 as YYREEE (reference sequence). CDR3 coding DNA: TGTGCCAGCAGCTTAGCGGGAACTGAGACCCAGTACTTC. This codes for CASSLAGTETQYF.

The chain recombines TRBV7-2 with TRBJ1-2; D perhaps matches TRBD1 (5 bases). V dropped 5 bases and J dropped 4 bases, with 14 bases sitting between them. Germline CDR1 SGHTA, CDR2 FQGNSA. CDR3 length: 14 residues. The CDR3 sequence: CASSLKAGSYGYTF. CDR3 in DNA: TGTGCCAGCAGCCTAAAGGCAGGGAGCTATGGCTACACCTTC.

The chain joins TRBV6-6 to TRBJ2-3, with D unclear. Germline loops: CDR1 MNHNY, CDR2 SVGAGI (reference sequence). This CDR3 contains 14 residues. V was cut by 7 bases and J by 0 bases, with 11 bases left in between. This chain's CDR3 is CASKFGHSTDTQYF. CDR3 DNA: TGTGCCAGCAAATTCGGGCATAGCACAGATACGCAGTATTTT.

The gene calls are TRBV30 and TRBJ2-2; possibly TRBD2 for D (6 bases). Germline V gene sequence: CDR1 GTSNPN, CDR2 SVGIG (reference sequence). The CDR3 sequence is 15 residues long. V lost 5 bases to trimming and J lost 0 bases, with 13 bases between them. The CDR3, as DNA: TGTGCCTGGGGAGGGATATCTTCGAACACCGGGGAGCTGTTTTTT. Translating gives CAWGGISSNTGELFF.

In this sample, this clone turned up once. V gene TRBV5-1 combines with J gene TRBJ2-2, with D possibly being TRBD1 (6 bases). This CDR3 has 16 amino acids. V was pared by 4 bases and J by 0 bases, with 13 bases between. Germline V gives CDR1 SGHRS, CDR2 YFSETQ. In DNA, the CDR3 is TGCGCCAGCAGCCCGGTAGGACAGACGAACACCGGGGAGCTGTTTTTT. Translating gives CASSPVGQTNTGELFF.

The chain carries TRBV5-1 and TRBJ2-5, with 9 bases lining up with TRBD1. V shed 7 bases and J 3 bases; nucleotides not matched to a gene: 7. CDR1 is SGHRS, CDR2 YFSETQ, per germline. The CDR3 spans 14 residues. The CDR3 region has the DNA TGCGCCAGCTCCCCGACAGGGGGTAAAGAGACCCAGTACTTC. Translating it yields CASSPTGGKETQYF.

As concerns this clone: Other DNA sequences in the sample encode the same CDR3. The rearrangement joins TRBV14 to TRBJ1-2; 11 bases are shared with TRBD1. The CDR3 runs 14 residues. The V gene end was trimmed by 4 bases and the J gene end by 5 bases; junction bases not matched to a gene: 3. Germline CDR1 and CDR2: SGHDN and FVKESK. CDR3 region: CASSRGQGGYGYTF. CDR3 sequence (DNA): TGTGCCAGCAGCCGGGGACAGGGGGGGTATGGCTACACCTTC.

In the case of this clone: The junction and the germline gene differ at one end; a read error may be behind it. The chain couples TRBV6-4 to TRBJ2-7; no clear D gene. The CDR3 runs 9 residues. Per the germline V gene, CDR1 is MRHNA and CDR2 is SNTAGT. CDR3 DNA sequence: TGTGCCAGCGCCGTGGGATATTGCTTC. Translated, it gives CASAVGYCF.

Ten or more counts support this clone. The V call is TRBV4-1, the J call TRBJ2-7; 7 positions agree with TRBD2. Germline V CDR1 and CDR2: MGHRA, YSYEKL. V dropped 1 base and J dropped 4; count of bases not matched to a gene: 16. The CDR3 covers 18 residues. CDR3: CASSQAPGGRTISYEQYF. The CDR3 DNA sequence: TGCGCCAGCAGCCAAGCCCCCGGCGGGAGAACAATTTCTTACGAGCAGTACTTC.

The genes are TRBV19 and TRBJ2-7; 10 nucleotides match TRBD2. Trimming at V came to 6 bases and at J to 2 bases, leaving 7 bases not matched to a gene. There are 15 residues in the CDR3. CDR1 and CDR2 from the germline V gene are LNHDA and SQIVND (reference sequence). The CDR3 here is CASSYGLAATYEQYF. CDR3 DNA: TGTGCCAGTAGCTATGGACTAGCGGCTACCTACGAGCAGTACTTC.

The chain's CDR3 is CASSLGLAGGNQETQYF. CDR3 DNA: TGTGCCAGCAGTTTAGGACTAGCGGGAGGTAACCAAGAGACCCAGTACTTC. This chain joins TRBV28 and TRBJ2-5, with 14 bases aligning to TRBD2. This CDR3 contains 17 residues. Germline loops: CDR1 MDHEN, CDR2 SYDVKM. V was pared by 2 bases and J by 0 bases, with 2 bases of the junction left unmatched.

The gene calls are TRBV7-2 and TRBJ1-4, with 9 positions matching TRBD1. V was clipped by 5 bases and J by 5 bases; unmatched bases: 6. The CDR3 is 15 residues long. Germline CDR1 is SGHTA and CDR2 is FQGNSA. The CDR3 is CASSTGGGKNEKLFF. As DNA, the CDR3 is TGTGCCAGCAGCACAGGGGGCGGAAAGAATGAAAAACTGTTTTTT.

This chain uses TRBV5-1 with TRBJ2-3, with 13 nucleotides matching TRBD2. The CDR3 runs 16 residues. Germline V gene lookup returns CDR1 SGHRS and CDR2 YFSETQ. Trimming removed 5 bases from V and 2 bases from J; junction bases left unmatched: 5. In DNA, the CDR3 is TGCGCCAGCAGACTCGGGACTAGCGGGGACACAGATACGCAGTATTTT. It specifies CASRLGTSGDTDTQYF.

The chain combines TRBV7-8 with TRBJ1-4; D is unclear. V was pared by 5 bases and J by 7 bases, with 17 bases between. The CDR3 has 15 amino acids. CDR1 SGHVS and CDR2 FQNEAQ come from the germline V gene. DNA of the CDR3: TGTGCCAGCAGCAAGAGGACCGCTGGGAGTGAAAAACTGTTTTTT. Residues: CASSKRTAGSEKLFF.

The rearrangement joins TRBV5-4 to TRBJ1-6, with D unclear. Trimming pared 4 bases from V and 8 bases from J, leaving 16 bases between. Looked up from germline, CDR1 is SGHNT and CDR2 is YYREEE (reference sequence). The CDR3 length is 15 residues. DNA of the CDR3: TGTGCCAGCAGCCCCCGGGAGGGAGGTCATTCACCCCTCCACTTT. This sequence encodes CASSPREGGHSPLHF.

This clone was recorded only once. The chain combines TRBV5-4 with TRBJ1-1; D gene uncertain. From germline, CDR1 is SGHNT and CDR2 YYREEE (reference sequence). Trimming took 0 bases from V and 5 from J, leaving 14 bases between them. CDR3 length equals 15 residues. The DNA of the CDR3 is TGTGCCAGCAGCTTGGCACCGGGAAAGGGTACTGAAGCTTTCTTT. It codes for CASSLAPGKGTEAFF.